The 20 T cell receptor beta chains presented below share a single source sample, sequenced in a study of neoadjuvant anti-PD-1 for oral cavity cancer (dated by TCRdb to the early 2020s). The time point label on this specimen signifies: before neoadjuvant nivolumab. Library generation was performed with the immunoSEQ multiplex PCR assay. Not all clones reach the TCRdb copy of this immuneACCESS table, which keeps in-frame sequences only. Checked studies attribute under half of the gap to unresolved V genes and leave the rest unexplained. Present in this sample are 55,000 to 80,000 clones, around 83% of which were seen just once. In total, the top ten clones hold approximately 3% of the sample. Source: PBMCs, taken before nivolumab (anti-PD-1) treatment. The receptor source for this set is a person between 35 and 79 years old with oral cavity squamous cell carcinoma.

The chain is built from TRBV9 and TRBJ1-5, with D maybe TRBD1 (6 bases). Trimming left V 0 bases short and J 4 bases short, with 20 bases between. Looked up from germline, CDR1 is SGDLS and CDR2 is YYNGEE. This CDR3 has 18 amino acids. CDR3 sequence (DNA): TGTGCCAGCAGCGTAGAGGCGGGGGCCCCCCTCGGGAATCAGCCCCAGCATTTT. Translated, it gives CASSVEAGAPLGNQPQHF.

J is TRBJ1-6 and V is TRBV7-9, with D maybe TRBD1 (6 bases). The CDR3 consists of 16 residues. Trimming pared 7 bases from V and 7 bases from J, leaving 20 bases between. Germline lookup yields CDR1 SEHNR and CDR2 FQNEAQ (reference sequence). The CDR3 loop is CASNKGGGSYNSPLHF. Written as DNA, the CDR3 is TGTGCCAGCAATAAGGGGGGGGGCTCTTACAATTCACCCCTCCACTTT.

This chain links TRBV19 with TRBJ1-5; D is unresolved. The CDR3 sequence is 16 residues long. CDR1 LNHDA and CDR2 SQIVND come from the germline V gene (reference sequence). Trimming took 2 bases from V and 4 from J, leaving 15 bases between them. The CDR3 region has the DNA TGTGCCAGTAGTATATACTCGGGCATACGGAATCAGCCCCAGCATTTT. Amino acids: CASSIYSGIRNQPQHF.

The CDR3 DNA sequence: TGTGCCAGCAGCTTAGACAGGGGGCAGGGCACTGAAGCTTTCTTT. The encoded protein is CASSLDRGQGTEAFF. The rearrangement uses TRBV7-8 and TRBJ1-1, with TRBD1 identical over 9 bases. The CDR3 runs 15 residues. The ends lost 1 base at V and 4 bases at J; junction bases unmatched: 4. From germline, CDR1 is SGHVS and CDR2 FQNEAQ.

V usage is TRBV28 and J usage is TRBJ1-2; TRBD1 agrees at 8 bases. The CDR3 runs 17 residues. In germline, CDR1 is MDHEN, CDR2 SYDVKM. V lost 4 bases, J lost 1 base, and 11 bases stayed unmatched. The CDR3 coding sequence is TGTGCCAGCAGTTCAGGGGGCTGGAATGAAGTTAACTATGGCTACACCTTC. Protein sequence: CASSSGGWNEVNYGYTF.

Only a few counts were recorded for this clone. The genes are TRBV7-3 and TRBJ1-6; no clear D gene. This CDR3 has 14 amino acids. From germline, CDR1 is SGHTA and CDR2 FQGTGA. Trimming left V 4 bases short and J 7 bases short, with 11 bases between. In nucleotides, the CDR3 is TGTGCCAGCAGCTCCGGCCTATCAAATTCACCCCTCCACTTT. It yields the protein CASSSGLSNSPLHF.

The chain employs TRBV6-6 and TRBJ1-4; D not resolved. Trimming took off 2 bases at V and 4 bases at J, with 11 bases between the two ends. The CDR3 runs 15 residues. Germline V CDR1 and CDR2: MNHNY, SVGAGI (reference sequence). In nucleotides, the CDR3 is TGTGCCAGCAGTTACAGCGCGGGTTTTAATGAAAAACTGTTTTTT. This sequence encodes CASSYSAGFNEKLFF.

About this clone itself: Other DNA variants within this sample encode the same CDR3. The gene calls are TRBV30 and TRBJ1-1, with 7 nucleotides matching TRBD1. This CDR3 region has 13 residues. Germline V gives CDR1 GTSNPN, CDR2 SVGIG (reference sequence). V was clipped by 5 bases and J by 2 bases; unmatched bases: 5. The CDR3 DNA reads as TGTGCCTGGGCCCGACAGGGCAACACTGAAGCTTTCTTT. Translation gives CAWARQGNTEAFF.

This clone has just a few counts. This chain joins TRBV5-6 and TRBJ1-1, with D perhaps TRBD1 (5 bases). V dropped 4 bases and J dropped 4 bases, with 14 bases sitting between them. The CDR3 totals 14 residues. Germline V gene lookup returns CDR1 SGHDT and CDR2 YYEEEE. CDR3 amino acids: CASSPGGRGTEAFF. CDR3 DNA sequence: TGTGCCAGCAGCCCCGGGGGGAGGGGCACTGAAGCTTTCTTT.

The CDR3 loop reads CASSLNREYEQYF. The CDR3 DNA reads TGTGCCAGCAGCTTAAACAGGGAATACGAGCAGTACTTC. This chain links TRBV7-2 with TRBJ2-7, with a weak D call TRBD1 (6 bases). Germline V gene lookup returns CDR1 SGHTA and CDR2 FQGNSA. The CDR3 covers 13 residues. The V gene lost 2 bases and the J gene lost 4 bases, with 9 bases spanning the gap. Drawing the rest from reference TRBV7-2 and TRBJ2-7, the complete variable domain is GAGVSQSPSNKVTEKGKDVELRCDPISGHTALYWYRQSLGQGLEFLIYFQGNSAPDKSGLPSDRFSAERTGGSVSTLTIQRTQQEDSAVYLCASSLNREYEQYFGPGTRLTVT.

The V call is TRBV5-1, the J call TRBJ2-3; TRBD2 agrees at 15 bases. After removal of 3 bases from V and 6 bases from J, the junction contained 2 bases not matched to a gene. The germline CDR1 and CDR2 sequences are SGHRS and YFSETQ. The CDR3 spans 15 residues. Here the CDR3 DNA reads TGCGCCAGCAGCTGGACTAGCGGGGGGGCGGATACGCAGTATTTT. Amino acids: CASSWTSGGADTQYF.

The CDR3 region is CASSYTPPGPRNEKLFF. CDR3 bases: TGTGCCAGCAGTTACACCCCCCCGGGACCGCGGAATGAAAAACTGTTTTTT. The V gene is TRBV6-8, the J gene TRBJ1-4; tentative D call: TRBD1 (5 bases). This CDR3 is 17 amino acids long. V was cut by 2 bases and J by 5 bases, with 18 bases left in between. Germline CDR1 reads MNHGY; CDR2 reads SAAAGT.

The genes are TRBV5-1 and TRBJ2-3; 8 bases are shared with TRBD2. Looked up from germline, CDR1 is SGHRS and CDR2 is YFSETQ. This CDR3 is 16 amino acids long. J gave up 0 bases and V 3 bases, and 6 bases lay outside the gene matches. CDR3 protein: CASSSNLAGSTDTQYF. CDR3 bases: TGCGCCAGCAGCTCCAATTTAGCGGGGAGCACAGATACGCAGTATTTT.

The chain combines TRBV25-1 with TRBJ2-2; unclear D gene. CDR3 length: 15 residues. V was trimmed by 6 bases and J by 0 bases, leaving 11 bases between them. Germline CDR1 MGHDK, CDR2 SYGVNS. The CDR3 region has the DNA TGTGCCAGCAGCAATGACCAGACGAACACCGGGGAGCTGTTTTTT. Its translation is CASSNDQTNTGELFF.

This chain's CDR3 is CASSLRTGSQGEAFF. CDR3 DNA sequence: TGTGCCAGCAGCCTCCGGACGGGAAGCCAGGGTGAAGCTTTCTTT. V usage is TRBV7-2 and J usage is TRBJ1-1, with D possibly matching TRBD1 (5 bases). Trimming removed 5 bases at V and 7 bases at J, with 20 bases between. This CDR3 has 15 amino acids. The germline CDR1 and CDR2 sequences are SGHTA and FQGNSA.

By its share, this clone is medium-sized. The chain is built from TRBV30 and TRBJ1-6, with a possible D match to TRBD1 (6 bases). The CDR3 contains 15 residues. Germline V CDR1 and CDR2: GTSNPN, SVGIG (reference sequence). Deletions cut 4 bases from V and 9 bases from J, with 19 bases between. The CDR3 spells CAWIAQGYRCSPLHF. Here the CDR3 DNA reads TGTGCCTGGATCGCACAGGGATATCGTTGTTCACCCCTCCACTTT. Supplemented by reference TRBV30 and TRBJ1-6, the full variable domain reads SQTIHQWPATLVQPVGSPLSLECTVEGTSNPNLYWYRQAAGRGLQLLFYSVGIGQISSEVPQNLSASRPQDRQFILSSKKLLLSDSGFYLCAWIAQGYRCSPLHFGNGTRLTVT.

CDR3 in DNA: TGTGCCAGTAAAAGCGGATCCTACAATGAGCAGTTCTTC. Amino acid sequence: CASKSGSYNEQFF. The V call is TRBV19, the J call TRBJ2-1, with a tentative D call TRBD2 (5 bases). Germline assignment: CDR1 LNHDA and CDR2 SQIVND (reference sequence). V lost 7 bases and J lost 1, with 8 bases in between. The CDR3 is made up of 13 amino acids. Variable domain in full (rest from reference TRBV19 and TRBJ2-1): DGGITQSPKYLFRKEGQNVTLSCEQNLNHDAMYWYRQDPGQGLRLIYYSQIVNDFQKGDIAEGYSVSREKKESFPLTVTSAQKNPTAFYLCASKSGSYNEQFFGPGTRLTVL.

This chain connects TRBV7-9 to TRBJ1-2, with D tentatively TRBD1 (6 bases). Germline CDR1 and CDR2: SEHNR and FQNEAQ (reference sequence). Trimming took off 2 bases at V and 4 bases at J, with 14 bases between the two ends. This CDR3 is built from 15 residues. CDR3 in amino acids: CASSLPYRQAYGYTF. The CDR3 DNA reads as TGTGCCAGCAGCTTACCATACCGACAGGCCTATGGCTACACCTTC.

V and J are TRBV28 and TRBJ1-5; TRBD1 is a possible D gene (5 bases). The CDR3 has 16 residues. V lost 7 bases and J 4 bases, leaving 20 bases between the germline ends. The V gene's germline CDR1 is MDHEN and CDR2 SYDVKM. The DNA of the CDR3 is TGTGCCAGCATCCGCACCGGGACCGAGGGGAATCAGCCCCAGCATTTT. This translates into CASIRTGTEGNQPQHF.

V and J are TRBV9 and TRBJ1-6, with no clear D. The germline CDR1 and CDR2 sequences are SGDLS and YYNGEE. The CDR3 runs 17 residues. The V gene lost 0 bases and the J gene lost 2 bases, with 12 bases spanning the gap. This chain's CDR3 is CASSVGNSGTYNSPLHF. CDR3 sequence (DNA): TGTGCCAGCAGCGTAGGCAATAGTGGAACCTATAATTCACCCCTCCACTTT. The variable domain in full, with the rest retrieved from reference TRBV9 and TRBJ1-6, is DSGVTQTPKHLITATGQRVTLRCSPRSGDLSVYWYQQSLDQGLQFLIQYYNGEERAKGNILERFSAQQFPDLHSELNLSSLELGDSALYFCASSVGNSGTYNSPLHFGNGTRLTVT.